The present T cell receptor (beta chain) was sequenced within a study of T-cell memory formation after mild COVID-19. Notes on the study in general: Whether second-wave clones peaking at day 37 were SARS-CoV-2 specific went unconfirmed.

Germline V gives CDR1 SGHTA, CDR2 FQGNSA. Trimming shortened V by 6 bases and J by 8 bases, and 13 bases separated the two germline ends. The CDR3 is 12 residues long. On this clonotype itself: The target antigen is unknown.

Researchers used 5'RACE with constant-segment primers to make TCR alpha and TCR beta cDNA libraries that carry sample barcodes and UMIs. TCRdb re-derived calls from the 5' RACE reads in MiXCR, one entry per CDR3 protein. This sample has 540,000 or so distinct CDR3 sequences, with around 21% found just once. The rearrangement links TRBV7-2 to TRBJ1-2; D may be TRBD1 (6 bases). Specimen: PBMCs or a T cell subset sorted from them (not recorded which). The source is an adult woman who had mild COVID-19 (a few samples of this study predate the infection). Cell type and time point are not known. As DNA, the CDR3 is TGTGCCAGCAGTCGTCTGGGACACGGCTACACCTTC. Amino acids: CASSRLGHGYTF.